Presented here are 24 T cell receptor beta chains from one specimen sequenced in a study of cytomegalovirus exposure and HLA in healthy donors. The table came from immunoSEQ multiplex PCR; TCRdb's copy has only in-frame clones and leaves some out. Here the sample spans about 98,000 clones, roughly 94% being singletons. The sample consisted of PBMCs. The receptors originated from a woman aged 18-35 years in good health and CMV-seronegative.

This chain connects TRBV19 to TRBJ2-7, with TRBD1 identical over 8 bases. This CDR3 is 14 amino acids long. J lost 3 bases, V lost 5 bases, and 6 bases had no gene match. CDR1 and CDR2 (germline): LNHDA, SQIVND (reference sequence). The CDR3 DNA sequence: TGTGCCAGTAGTCCCGGGACAGGCGACTACGAGCAGTACTTC. Its translation is CASSPGTGDYEQYF. Full variable domain (rest looked up from reference TRBV19 and TRBJ2-7): DGGITQSPKYLFRKEGQNVTLSCEQNLNHDAMYWYRQDPGQGLRLIYYSQIVNDFQKGDIAEGYSVSREKKESFPLTVTSAQKNPTAFYLCASSPGTGDYEQYFGPGTRLTVT.

The chain employs TRBV2 and TRBJ1-2, with unresolved D. The CDR3 totals 15 residues. Trimming removed 6 bases at V and 2 bases at J, with 16 bases between. Germline values: CDR1 SNHLY, CDR2 FYNNEI. The chain's CDR3 is CASSLFQDKNYGYTF. In DNA form, the CDR3 reads TGTGCCAGCAGCCTATTCCAGGATAAGAACTATGGCTACACCTTC.

This clone was observed a few times. The V call is TRBV4-1, the J call TRBJ2-6; D is undetermined. Trimming pared 1 base from V and 5 bases from J, leaving 12 bases between. CDR1 MGHRA and CDR2 YSYEKL come from the germline V gene. The CDR3 sequence is 16 residues long. The CDR3 here is CASSQADSLRANVLTF. The CDR3 region has the DNA TGCGCCAGCAGCCAAGCAGACTCTCTCCGGGCCAACGTCCTGACTTTC.

The chain links TRBV7-9 to TRBJ1-6, with D possibly matching TRBD1 (5 bases). V lost 5 bases, J lost 0 bases, and 14 bases lay in between. Germline CDR1 SEHNR, CDR2 FQNEAQ (reference sequence). The CDR3 spans 17 residues. CDR3 residues: CASSPGGGSSYNSPLHF. The DNA for the CDR3 is TGTGCCAGCAGCCCCGGGGGAGGAAGCTCCTATAATTCACCCCTCCACTTT.

The V call is TRBV5-1, the J call TRBJ2-5; 8 positions agree with TRBD2. The CDR3 is made up of 14 amino acids. J gave up 5 bases and V 4 bases, and 7 bases lay outside the gene matches. Germline CDR1 and CDR2: SGHRS and YFSETQ. This CDR3 reads CASSDSRGAETQYF. The CDR3 DNA follows: TGCGCCAGCAGCGACTCGCGGGGGGCGGAGACCCAGTACTTC.

The chain is built from TRBV30 and TRBJ2-7; D is perhaps TRBD1 (5 bases). The CDR3 loop spans 14 amino acids. The V end was cut by 2 bases, the J end by 2 bases, with 13 bases between. Germline CDR1 GTSNPN, CDR2 SVGIG (reference sequence). Written as DNA, the CDR3 is TGTGCCTGGAGTAGAGACAGTGCAACCTACGAGCAGTACTTC. Protein product: CAWSRDSATYEQYF.

This sequence joins TRBV13 and TRBJ2-5; 13 positions agree with TRBD2. CDR3 length: 16 residues. V lost 2 bases to trimming and J lost 5 bases; unmatched junction nucleotides: 5. Germline-derived CDR1 and CDR2 are PRHDT and FYEKMQ (reference sequence). The CDR3 protein is CASSLSLAGGLETQYF. In DNA form, the CDR3 reads TGTGCCAGCAGCTTATCACTAGCGGGGGGGCTGGAGACCCAGTACTTC.

This clone was observed a single time. The chain has TRBV11-2 and TRBJ1-4; 9 nucleotides align to TRBD1. Germline assignment: CDR1 SGHAT and CDR2 FQNNGV. V dropped 5 bases and J dropped 7; count of bases not matched to a gene: 8. The CDR3 totals 15 residues. The CDR3 here is CASSSRGTGTEKLFF. CDR3 in DNA: TGTGCCAGCAGCAGTCGCGGGACAGGGACTGAAAAACTGTTTTTT.

The chain has TRBV19 and TRBJ2-7, with a tentative D call TRBD1 (6 bases). CDR1 LNHDA and CDR2 SQIVND come from the germline V gene (reference sequence). There are 14 residues in the CDR3. With 5 bases removed from V and 7 bases from J, the gap between germline ends came to 18 bases. This CDR3 reads CASSPQGYWEEQYF. The CDR3 nucleotides are TGTGCCAGTAGTCCCCAGGGGTATTGGGAAGAGCAGTACTTC.

The chain's CDR3 is CASSELGGYAEAFF. The CDR3, as DNA: TGTGCCAGCAGTGAATTAGGGGGATACGCTGAAGCTTTCTTT. The rearrangement links TRBV25-1 to TRBJ1-1, with a tentative D call TRBD1 (6 bases). Germline V gene data show CDR1 as MGHDK and CDR2 as SYGVNS. V lost 1 base to trimming and J lost 6 bases, with 12 bases between them. This CDR3 has 14 residues.

The rearrangement joins TRBV6-1 to TRBJ1-2; no definite D call. Looked up from germline, CDR1 is MNHNS and CDR2 is SASEGT. V lost 3 bases to trimming and J lost 2 bases, with 7 bases between them. The CDR3 is 13 amino acids. The CDR3 protein is CASSDNGNYGYTF. The CDR3 DNA sequence: TGTGCCAGCAGTGATAACGGGAACTATGGCTACACCTTC.

The V call is TRBV7-9, the J call TRBJ1-4, with D possibly matching TRBD1 (5 bases). The germline V gene encodes CDR1 SEHNR and CDR2 FQNEAQ (reference sequence). Trimming removed 5 bases at V and 6 bases at J, with 16 bases between. The CDR3 extends over 15 amino acids. The CDR3, as DNA: TGTGCCAGCAGCCCCGGGGGTAGTATAGATGAAAAACTGTTTTTT. This sequence encodes CASSPGGSIDEKLFF.

V usage is TRBV5-1 and J usage is TRBJ1-1; 10 bases are a match to TRBD1. The V gene end was trimmed by 0 bases and the J gene end by 9 bases; junction bases not matched to a gene: 5. The CDR3 is 14 residues long. Germline CDR1 is SGHRS and CDR2 is YFSETQ. This CDR3 is CASSLASGQGKAFF. CDR3 bases: TGCGCCAGCAGCTTGGCCTCGGGACAGGGGAAAGCTTTCTTT.

The chain uses TRBV18 and TRBJ1-1; 7 nucleotides line up with TRBD1. Looked up from germline, CDR1 is KGHSH and CDR2 is LQKENI. CDR3 size: 15 residues. V was clipped by 2 bases and J by 0 bases; unmatched bases: 3. CDR3 sequence: CASSPATGMNTEAFF. The CDR3 bases are TGTGCCAGCTCACCAGCGACAGGGATGAACACTGAAGCTTTCTTT.

The chain couples TRBV7-9 to TRBJ2-7; TRBD1 matches at 9 bases. CDR1 and CDR2 from the germline V gene are SEHNR and FQNEAQ (reference sequence). The CDR3 has 15 residues. V was clipped by 5 bases and J by 2 bases; unmatched bases: 7. CDR3 amino acids: CASSPGTGSTYEQYF. CDR3 sequence (DNA): TGTGCCAGCAGCCCTGGGACAGGGTCGACCTACGAGCAGTACTTC.

The chain carries TRBV6-1 and TRBJ1-5, with no clear D. The germline V and J ends were trimmed by 2 bases and 7 bases, with 15 bases remaining between them. Looked up from germline, CDR1 is MNHNS and CDR2 is SASEGT. This CDR3 spans 15 amino acids. CDR3 sequence reads: CASSEIEILGQPQHF. In nucleotides, the CDR3 is TGTGCCAGCAGTGAAATAGAAATTCTAGGACAGCCCCAGCATTTT.

This clone was observed a single time. The chain couples TRBV7-6 to TRBJ2-5, with no clear D. Trimming left V 1 base short and J 1 base short, with 10 bases between. Germline V gene sequence: CDR1 SGHVS, CDR2 FNYEAQ. The CDR3 totals 15 residues. The CDR3 is CASSLDRGAQETQYF. The CDR3 DNA reads as TGTGCCAGCAGCTTAGATAGAGGTGCCCAAGAGACCCAGTACTTC. Based on the CDR3 plus reference TRBV7-6 and TRBJ2-5, the full variable domain is GAGVSQSPRYKVTKRGQDVALRCDPISGHVSLYWYRQALGQGPEFLTYFNYEAQQDKSGLPNDRFSAERPEGSISTLTIQRTEQRDSAMYRCASSLDRGAQETQYFGPGTRLLVL.

This clone showed up just once. The V gene is TRBV2, the J gene TRBJ1-2, with 7 bases identical to TRBD1. Germline CDR1 is SNHLY and CDR2 is FYNNEI. There are 14 residues in the CDR3. The V segment lost 6 bases and the J segment 2 bases; nucleotides outside the gene matches: 6. The CDR3 region has the DNA TGTGCCAGCAGCGAAAGGGGACAGAACTATGGCTACACCTTC. It is translated as CASSERGQNYGYTF. The complete variable domain, with remaining parts taken from reference TRBV2 and TRBJ1-2, reads EPEVTQTPSHQVTQMGQEVILRCVPISNHLYFYWYRQILGQKVEFLVSFYNNEISEKSEIFDDQFSVERPDGSNFTLKIRSTKLEDSAMYFCASSERGQNYGYTFGSGTRLTVV.

J is TRBJ2-1 and V is TRBV4-1, with 9 bases matching TRBD1. Germline CDR1 MGHRA, CDR2 YSYEKL. This CDR3 contains 17 residues. J gave up 3 bases and V 3 bases, and 9 bases lay outside the gene matches. The chain's CDR3 is CASSQSAGTGIYNEQFF. Here the CDR3 DNA reads TGCGCCAGCAGCCAGAGTGCCGGGACAGGGATCTACAATGAGCAGTTCTTC.

The chain combines TRBV11-2 with TRBJ1-2; tentatively, D is TRBD1 (5 bases). CDR3 size: 14 residues. Germline CDR1 SGHAT, CDR2 FQNNGV. CDR3 coding DNA: TGTGGCGGGGACGTTAAGGGGATTAACTATGGCTACACCTTC. Encoded protein: CGGDVKGINYGYTF.

This clone was observed once. The chain recombines TRBV7-2 with TRBJ1-2; 8 bases line up with TRBD1. The CDR3 sequence is 15 residues long. Looked up from germline, CDR1 is SGHTA and CDR2 is FQGNSA. Trimming at V came to 5 bases and at J to 2 bases, leaving 7 bases not matched to a gene. CDR3 residues: CASSPRRGQNYGYTF. The CDR3, as DNA: TGTGCCAGCAGCCCCCGCAGGGGGCAAAACTATGGCTACACCTTC.

This chain uses TRBV27 with TRBJ1-2, with TRBD1 matching 9 bases. The CDR3 length is 15 residues. The ends lost 4 bases at V and 3 bases at J; junction bases unmatched: 6. Germline V gene data show CDR1 as MNHEY and CDR2 as SMNVEV (reference sequence). CDR3 sequence reads: CASSSTGGAYYGYTF. DNA for the CDR3: TGTGCCAGCAGTTCTACAGGGGGCGCTTACTATGGCTACACCTTC.

The chain recombines TRBV10-3 with TRBJ2-1; 8 nucleotides agree with TRBD2. Trimming removed 4 bases from V and 0 bases from J; junction bases left unmatched: 5. CDR1 and CDR2 (germline): ENHRY, SYGVKD. This CDR3 is built from 16 residues. CDR3 sequence: CAISASGTSSYNEQFF. CDR3 coding DNA: TGTGCCATCAGTGCCTCCGGGACTAGCTCCTACAATGAGCAGTTCTTC.

J is TRBJ1-2 and V is TRBV28; 7 nucleotides agree with TRBD1. J was trimmed by 6 bases and V by 6 bases; bases with no gene match: 7. This CDR3 spans 13 amino acids. Germline-derived CDR1 and CDR2 are MDHEN and SYDVKM. DNA for the CDR3: TGTGCCAGCAGCCGCGACAGGGTCAATGGCTACACCTTC. Amino acid sequence: CASSRDRVNGYTF.